A single sample is the source of the 20 T cell receptor beta chains below, sequenced in a study of cytomegalovirus exposure and HLA in healthy donors. Using immunoSEQ multiplex PCR, the repertoire was profiled, and TCRdb retains in-frame clones only, with some absent. The sample records around 63,000 clones, about 96% being singletons. Sequenced input: PBMCs. The receptors derive from a woman between 18 and 29 years old in good health and CMV-seronegative.

This chain connects TRBV11-2 to TRBJ2-7; D might be TRBD1 (6 bases). This CDR3 is 15 amino acids long. V was pared by 0 bases and J by 0 bases, with 9 bases between. Germline V gives CDR1 SGHAT, CDR2 FQNNGV. The DNA for the CDR3 is TGTGCCAGCAGCTTAGAAGTGGGGGCCTCCTACGAGCAGTACTTC. Translating it yields CASSLEVGASYEQYF.

The chain has TRBV11-1 and TRBJ2-3; 11 bases are a match to TRBD2. This CDR3 region has 16 residues. Germline trimming cut 5 bases from V and 2 bases from J; bases unmatched to any gene: 6. Germline V CDR1 and CDR2: SGHAT, FQDESV (reference sequence). The CDR3 bases are TGTGCCAGCAGCCCCCGGACTAGCGGGTTCACAGATACGCAGTATTTT. Translation gives CASSPRTSGFTDTQYF.

The chain has TRBV5-4 and TRBJ2-1, with 9 nucleotides matching TRBD2. In germline, CDR1 is SGHNT, CDR2 YYREEE (reference sequence). This CDR3 spans 16 amino acids. Unmatched junction bases numbered 9, after V lost 3 bases and J lost 5 bases. This CDR3 reads CASSYPRTSENNEQFF. CDR3 DNA: TGTGCCAGCAGCTACCCCCGGACTAGCGAAAACAATGAGCAGTTCTTC.

CDR3 in DNA: TGTGCCAGCTCACCGCCGGACAGGGGAGGGCCGGGCTACGAGCAGTACTTC. Protein product: CASSPPDRGGPGYEQYF. The rearrangement uses TRBV18 and TRBJ2-7; TRBD1 matches 9 bases. This CDR3 contains 17 residues. The germline V gene has CDR1 KGHSH and CDR2 LQKENI. Trimming removed 3 bases from V and 3 bases from J; junction bases left unmatched: 12.

J is TRBJ2-7 and V is TRBV15; a possible D gene is TRBD2 (6 bases). Trimming removed 1 base at V and 6 bases at J, with 19 bases between. The germline V gene has CDR1 LNHNV and CDR2 YYDKDF (reference sequence). This CDR3 has 16 amino acids. In DNA, the CDR3 is TGTGCCACCAGCAGAGGGCCTGACCGCCGGGGGTCCGAGCAGTACTTC. It is translated as CATSRGPDRRGSEQYF.

This clone is labeled medium-sized. The V gene is TRBV6-4, the J gene TRBJ2-3; D is unresolved. Germline CDR1 is MRHNA and CDR2 is SNTAGT. This CDR3 comprises 12 residues. V was cut by 0 bases and J by 9 bases, with 7 bases left in between. The CDR3 DNA follows: TGTGCCAGCAGTGACTCCCCCGGGACGCAGTATTTT. Amino acid sequence: CASSDSPGTQYF.

The chain links TRBV4-2 to TRBJ2-5, with D perhaps matching TRBD1 (7 bases). Germline V gene lookup returns CDR1 LGHNA and CDR2 YNFKEQ. The CDR3 runs 20 residues. V lost 0 bases, J lost 5 bases, and 28 bases lay in between. The CDR3 spells CASSQDLEVTGRSKGETQYF. The CDR3 nucleotides read TGTGCCAGCAGCCAAGATCTAGAGGTGACAGGGAGGAGTAAGGGGGAGACCCAGTACTTC.

The J gene is TRBJ2-1, the V gene TRBV19; 7 bases agree with TRBD2. The CDR3 is made up of 16 amino acids. Germline loops: CDR1 LNHDA, CDR2 SQIVND (reference sequence). After removal of 4 bases from V and 2 bases from J, the junction contained 8 bases not matched to a gene. CDR3 loop: CASSSHYAGAYNEQFF. In nucleotides, the CDR3 is TGTGCCAGTAGTAGCCACTACGCGGGAGCCTACAATGAGCAGTTCTTC.

The chain employs TRBV6-5 and TRBJ2-3; 7 bases map to TRBD1. The CDR3 loop spans 14 amino acids. CDR1 and CDR2 (germline): MNHEY, SVGAGI. With 6 bases clipped from V and 2 bases from J, the junction kept 5 bases outside the gene matches. CDR3 amino acids: CASSQQGYTDTQYF. CDR3 nucleotides: TGTGCCAGCAGCCAACAGGGGTACACAGATACGCAGTATTTT.

The chain couples TRBV4-1 to TRBJ2-7, with D possibly being TRBD2 (7 bases). CDR1 is MGHRA and CDR2 is YSYEKL in the germline V gene. Trimming removed 4 bases at V and 2 bases at J, with 18 bases between. The CDR3 sequence is 16 residues long. The CDR3 loop is CASSLRGAGTPYEQYF. The CDR3 nucleotides are TGCGCCAGCAGCCTTCGGGGGGCGGGAACCCCCTACGAGCAGTACTTC.

This clone was found once. CDR3 sequence reads: CASSPPGLSSYNEQFF. The CDR3 region has the DNA TGTGCCAGCAGCCCCCCGGGACTAAGCTCCTACAATGAGCAGTTCTTC. This chain uses TRBV5-4 with TRBJ2-1, with TRBD2 identical over 7 bases. Germline lookup yields CDR1 SGHNT and CDR2 YYREEE (reference sequence). V shed 4 bases and J 0 bases; nucleotides not matched to a gene: 7. This CDR3 comprises 16 residues.

The chain couples TRBV13 to TRBJ2-1, with 9 bases lining up with TRBD1. Germline-derived CDR1 and CDR2 are PRHDT and FYEKMQ (reference sequence). J lost 9 bases, V lost 5 bases, and 5 bases had no gene match. The CDR3 runs 13 residues. The CDR3 here is CASSATGGGEQFF. The DNA for the CDR3 is TGTGCCAGCAGCGCGACAGGGGGGGGTGAGCAGTTCTTC.

The V and J genes are TRBV6-6 and TRBJ2-1; D not certain. Trimming removed 5 bases from V and 6 bases from J, with 8 bases in between. The germline gives CDR1 MNHNY, CDR2 SVGAGI (reference sequence). There are 12 residues in the CDR3. The CDR3 sequence is CASSQRLNEQFF. CDR3 nucleotides: TGTGCCAGCAGTCAGCGACTCAATGAGCAGTTCTTC.

The V gene is TRBV5-5, the J gene TRBJ2-7; tentative D call: TRBD1 (6 bases). Germline CDR1 reads SGHKS; CDR2 reads YYEKEE (reference sequence). The CDR3 contains 17 residues. Trimming removed 2 bases at V and 4 bases at J, with 22 bases between. The CDR3 DNA sequence: TGTGCCAGCAGCTTTCCCGAGGGGGAGACGAGGACTTACGAGCAGTACTTC. Amino acid sequence: CASSFPEGETRTYEQYF.

The chain uses TRBV28 and TRBJ1-1; D is unresolved. V dropped 5 bases and J dropped 4 bases, with 14 bases sitting between them. The CDR3 sequence is 14 residues long. Germline V gene data show CDR1 as MDHEN and CDR2 as SYDVKM. The CDR3 nucleotides are TGTGCCAGCAGTGGAGGGAATTTGCCCACTGAAGCTTTCTTT. Its translation: CASSGGNLPTEAFF.

This chain uses TRBV9 with TRBJ2-3; D may be TRBD1 (6 bases). The germline V and J ends were trimmed by 0 bases and 4 bases, with 12 bases remaining between them. The CDR3 totals 15 residues. The germline V gene has CDR1 SGDLS and CDR2 YYNGEE. This chain's CDR3 is CASSVAGAPPDTQYF. DNA of the CDR3: TGTGCCAGCAGCGTAGCAGGGGCGCCCCCAGATACGCAGTATTTT.

This chain uses TRBV11-2 with TRBJ2-7; D is unresolved. The CDR3 has 16 residues. Germline V gene data show CDR1 as SGHAT and CDR2 as FQNNGV. V was cut by 1 base and J by 2 bases, with 15 bases left in between. The CDR3, as DNA: TGTGCCAGCAGCTTAGGTCCCCCTAGGCCCCCCTACGAGCAGTACTTC. This sequence encodes CASSLGPPRPPYEQYF.

V is TRBV15 and J is TRBJ1-5; maybe TRBD1 (6 bases). The CDR3 has 16 residues. V was pared by 2 bases and J by 2 bases, with 13 bases between. Germline CDR1 and CDR2: LNHNV and YYDKDF (reference sequence). The CDR3 nucleotides read TGTGCCACCAGCAGAAGCCCCAGGGGTGGCAATCAGCCCCAGCATTTT. This sequence encodes CATSRSPRGGNQPQHF.

The chain has TRBV27 and TRBJ1-5, with a possible D match to TRBD1 (5 bases). The CDR3 sequence is 15 residues long. Germline V gives CDR1 MNHEY, CDR2 SMNVEV (reference sequence). Trimming pared 6 bases from V and 0 bases from J, leaving 12 bases between. The CDR3 nucleotides read TGTGCCAGCAGATCTGACAGAAATAGCAATCAGCCCCAGCATTTT. Encoded protein: CASRSDRNSNQPQHF.

The chain has TRBV18 and TRBJ2-5, with 7 bases matching TRBD1. The CDR3 consists of 14 residues. CDR1 KGHSH and CDR2 LQKENI come from the germline V gene. V was clipped by 4 bases and J by 3 bases; unmatched bases: 5. CDR3 nucleotide sequence: TGTGCCAGCTCACAGGGGGCGCAGGAAGAGACCCAGTACTTC. Amino acids: CASSQGAQEETQYF.